Shown below are 24 T cell receptor beta chains from a single sample sequenced in a study of cytomegalovirus exposure and HLA in healthy donors. Both 60 Vbeta primers and 13 Jbeta primers went into the PCR. Using immunoSEQ multiplex PCR, the repertoire was profiled, and TCRdb retains in-frame clones only, with some absent. The sample lists around 150,000 clones, roughly 70% occurring once. The source material was PBMCs. The receptors were gathered from a man in his forties or fifties in good health and CMV-seropositive.

This clone was counted between two and nine times. V usage is TRBV5-4 and J usage is TRBJ2-7; TRBD2 might be the D (5 bases). The CDR3 consists of 14 residues. V lost 0 bases and J lost 2, with 9 bases in between. Germline V gene sequence: CDR1 SGHNT, CDR2 YYREEE (reference sequence). The CDR3 is CASSLDGRTYEQYF. The CDR3 DNA follows: TGTGCCAGCAGCTTGGATGGGAGAACCTACGAGCAGTACTTC.

A note on this clone: No conserved phenylalanine or tryptophan is present at the end of the CDR3, so a read error is the likely explanation. This rearrangement joins TRBV7-2 to TRBJ1-1, with TRBD1 as a possible D gene (5 bases). The CDR3 extends over 13 amino acids. Trimming shortened V by 8 bases and J by 8 bases, and 18 bases separated the two germline ends. From germline, CDR1 is SGHTA and CDR2 FQGNSA. The CDR3 region has the DNA TGTGCCAGCGGAACGACAGTAACCTCAGAAGCTTTCCTT. Protein product: CASGTTVTSEAFL.

The rearrangement joins TRBV7-3 to TRBJ2-3, with 10 nucleotides matching TRBD2. The CDR3 loop spans 18 amino acids. V was pared by 1 base and J by 5 bases, with 12 bases of the junction left unmatched. Germline values: CDR1 SGHTA, CDR2 FQGTGA. CDR3 DNA: TGTGCCAGCAGCTTAAGGTGGCGAGCGGGAGGGGGAGAAGATACGCAGTATTTT. This gives the protein CASSLRWRAGGGEDTQYF.

This clone was observed a single time. The gene calls are TRBV18 and TRBJ2-3, with D possibly being TRBD2 (6 bases). The V gene's germline CDR1 is KGHSH and CDR2 LQKENI. V lost 0 bases, J lost 2 bases, and 12 bases lay in between. This CDR3 has 16 residues. The CDR3 DNA is TGTGCCAGCTCACCACCGGAGGGGATTGCCACAGATACGCAGTATTTT. This codes for CASSPPEGIATDTQYF.

This clone was counted only a few times. This rearrangement joins TRBV4-3 to TRBJ1-6, with 7 bases identical to TRBD1. The CDR3 extends over 16 amino acids. Germline CDR1 and CDR2: LGHNA and YSLEER. V gave up 0 bases and J gave up 13 bases; unmatched junction bases: 12. The CDR3 sequence: CASSQDQAQGGGPLHF. CDR3 nucleotides: TGCGCCAGCAGCCAAGATCAGGCGCAGGGGGGCGGCCCCCTCCACTTT.

J is TRBJ2-1 and V is TRBV18; TRBD2 matches at 7 bases. V shed 0 bases, J shed 3 bases, and the junction held 5 bases outside the gene matches. There are 16 residues in the CDR3. Germline assignment: CDR1 KGHSH and CDR2 LQKENI. CDR3 sequence reads: CASSPPGGSSYNEQFF. For the CDR3, the DNA is TGTGCCAGCTCACCACCGGGCGGGAGTAGCTACAATGAGCAGTTCTTC.

The rearrangement links TRBV6-1 to TRBJ1-2; the match to TRBD1 covers 8 bases. Losses at the gene ends were 7 bases for V and 8 bases for J; bases not matched to a gene: 9. Germline loops: CDR1 MNHNS, CDR2 SASEGT. The CDR3 is made up of 13 amino acids. CDR3: CASKPQGVGGYTF. For the CDR3, the DNA is TGTGCCAGCAAGCCACAGGGGGTCGGCGGCTACACCTTC.

The chain uses TRBV6-6 and TRBJ2-3; D might be TRBD2 (6 bases). Per germline, CDR1 MNHNY and CDR2 SVGAGI (reference sequence). V was cut by 8 bases and J by 1 base, with 10 bases left in between. The CDR3 runs 13 residues. CDR3 amino acids: CASAGIGTDTQYF. DNA of the CDR3: TGTGCCAGCGCGGGGATCGGCACAGATACGCAGTATTTT.

The chain recombines TRBV11-3 with TRBJ2-1, with 9 nucleotides matching TRBD1. Trimming at V came to 5 bases and at J to 8 bases, leaving 10 bases not matched to a gene. The CDR3 is made up of 15 amino acids. Looked up from germline, CDR1 is SGHNT and CDR2 is YENEEA. The CDR3 region is CASSPGQGSHDEQFF. The DNA for the CDR3 is TGTGCCAGCAGCCCCGGACAGGGGTCTCACGATGAGCAGTTCTTC.

The V call is TRBV28, the J call TRBJ2-1; no clear D. The CDR3 spans 10 residues. Germline CDR1 is MDHEN and CDR2 is SYDVKM. The V and J ends lost 8 bases and 7 bases respectively, with 6 bases between them. DNA of the CDR3: TGTGCCAGCGGGCAGAATGAGCAGTTCTTC. Translating it yields CASGQNEQFF.

CDR3 protein: CASSLTGSQNEQFF. For the CDR3, the DNA is TGTGCCAGCAGCTTGACGGGGTCCCAAAATGAGCAGTTCTTC. V and J are TRBV5-4 and TRBJ2-1; possibly TRBD2 for D (5 bases). Per germline, CDR1 SGHNT and CDR2 YYREEE (reference sequence). The V gene lost 1 base and the J gene lost 7 bases, with 12 bases spanning the gap. CDR3 size: 14 residues.

The V and J genes are TRBV27 and TRBJ1-1; the D is unclear. This CDR3 has 14 residues. V was pared by 4 bases and J by 9 bases, with 18 bases between. From germline, CDR1 is MNHEY and CDR2 SMNVEV (reference sequence). The CDR3 region is CASSSYDTTRQAFF. The CDR3 DNA reads as TGTGCCAGCAGTTCGTACGACACCACAAGGCAAGCTTTCTTT.

The chain has TRBV1 and TRBJ2-3; the listed D gene, TRBD2, was not tested against the DNA. TRBV1 is classified as a pseudogene. The CDR3 has 13 residues. The CDR3 reads CTSSHPGTDTQYF. The CDR3 region has the DNA TGCACCAGCAGCCATCCTGGCACAGATACGCAGTATTTT.

The chain uses TRBV28 and TRBJ1-4; no firm D call. Germline values: CDR1 MDHEN, CDR2 SYDVKM. The CDR3 spans 11 residues. Trimming left V 2 bases short and J 10 bases short, with 5 bases between. The CDR3 protein is CASSLERKLFF. DNA of the CDR3: TGTGCCAGCAGTTTAGAGAGAAAACTGTTTTTT.

This clone was seen repeatedly, ten times or more. The V and J genes are TRBV7-2 and TRBJ2-7; TRBD2 agrees at 9 bases. The germline CDR1 and CDR2 sequences are SGHTA and FQGNSA. This CDR3 has 14 residues. Trimming removed 5 bases from V and 0 bases from J; junction bases left unmatched: 2. CDR3 in amino acids: CASSASGNSYEQYF. CDR3 nucleotides: TGTGCCAGCAGCGCTAGCGGGAACTCCTACGAGCAGTACTTC.

This chain joins TRBV7-9 and TRBJ2-1; D might be TRBD2 (6 bases). Between the trimmed V and J ends, which lost 5 bases and 2 bases, there was a span of 13 bases. The CDR3 contains 15 residues. Germline V gene sequence: CDR1 SEHNR, CDR2 FQNEAQ (reference sequence). In DNA, the CDR3 is TGTGCCAGCAGCGGACCGGGACTTACCTACAATGAGCAGTTCTTC. Its protein product is CASSGPGLTYNEQFF.

This clone was seen more than once but under ten times. The chain carries TRBV6-5 and TRBJ1-5; unclear D gene. This CDR3 is built from 14 residues. Trimming left V 5 bases short and J 1 base short, with 9 bases between. Germline-derived CDR1 and CDR2 are MNHEY and SVGAGI. CDR3 DNA: TGTGCCAGCAGTGACAACGCGAGCAATCAGCCCCAGCATTTT. Translating gives CASSDNASNQPQHF.

The table lists this clone with a few counts. Other DNA sequences in the sample encode the same CDR3. The rearrangement joins TRBV7-9 to TRBJ1-2, with 7 bases aligning to TRBD1. The CDR3 extends over 15 amino acids. The ends lost 3 bases at V and 1 base at J; junction bases unmatched: 5. Looked up from germline, CDR1 is SEHNR and CDR2 is FQNEAQ (reference sequence). DNA for the CDR3: TGTGCCAGCAGCTTGGGACAGAACGATAACTATGGCTACACCTTC. The encoded protein is CASSLGQNDNYGYTF.

The rearrangement joins TRBV6-1 to TRBJ2-7; TRBD1 agrees at 8 bases. The germline V gene has CDR1 MNHNS and CDR2 SASEGT. The V gene end was trimmed by 7 bases and the J gene end by 0 bases; junction bases not matched to a gene: 8. The CDR3 covers 15 residues. CDR3 coding DNA: TGTGCCAGCATCGACGGGACAGGCTACTCCTACGAGCAGTACTTC. Protein: CASIDGTGYSYEQYF.

The rearrangement uses TRBV4-1 and TRBJ1-1, with TRBD1 matching 7 bases. From germline, CDR1 is MGHRA and CDR2 YSYEKL. With 2 bases clipped from V and 4 bases from J, the junction kept 7 bases outside the gene matches. This CDR3 spans 15 amino acids. As DNA, the CDR3 is TGCGCCAGCAGCCAACCGGGACAGTCCCCCACTGAAGCTTTCTTT. As protein: CASSQPGQSPTEAFF.

The rearrangement joins TRBV6-1 to TRBJ2-5; a weak D match, TRBD1 (5 bases). The end of the DNA is better explained by TRBJ2-7, so the J call may be wrong. Per the germline V gene, CDR1 is MNHNS and CDR2 is SASEGT. The CDR3 is made up of 15 amino acids. The CDR3 protein is CASSEDFGHSYEQYF. The CDR3 DNA reads as TGTGCCAGCAGTGAAGATTTTGGACATTCCTACGAGCAGTACTTC.

The chain is built from TRBV27 and TRBJ1-1; D ambiguous. V was shortened by 6 bases and J by 0 bases, with 14 bases between the two germline ends. The CDR3 is made up of 15 amino acids. Per the germline V gene, CDR1 is MNHEY and CDR2 is SMNVEV (reference sequence). The CDR3 is CASSQPTKMNTEAFF. CDR3 DNA sequence: TGTGCCAGCAGCCAACCAACTAAGATGAACACTGAAGCTTTCTTT.

The CDR3: CAISVGMNTEAFF. As DNA, the CDR3 is TGTGCCATCAGTGTGGGCATGAACACTGAAGCTTTCTTT. The rearrangement links TRBV10-3 to TRBJ1-1; unclear D gene. This CDR3 is built from 13 residues. The V and J ends lost 4 bases and 0 bases respectively, with 6 bases between them. Germline CDR1 is ENHRY and CDR2 is SYGVKD.

The chain links TRBV6-1 to TRBJ2-3; weak D call: TRBD2 (7 bases). The CDR3 contains 14 residues. With 4 bases removed from V and 4 bases from J, the gap between germline ends came to 12 bases. Germline lookup yields CDR1 MNHNS and CDR2 SASEGT. The CDR3 sequence: CASSGGGGADTQYF. CDR3 sequence (DNA): TGTGCCAGCAGTGGCGGAGGGGGGGCAGATACGCAGTATTTT.